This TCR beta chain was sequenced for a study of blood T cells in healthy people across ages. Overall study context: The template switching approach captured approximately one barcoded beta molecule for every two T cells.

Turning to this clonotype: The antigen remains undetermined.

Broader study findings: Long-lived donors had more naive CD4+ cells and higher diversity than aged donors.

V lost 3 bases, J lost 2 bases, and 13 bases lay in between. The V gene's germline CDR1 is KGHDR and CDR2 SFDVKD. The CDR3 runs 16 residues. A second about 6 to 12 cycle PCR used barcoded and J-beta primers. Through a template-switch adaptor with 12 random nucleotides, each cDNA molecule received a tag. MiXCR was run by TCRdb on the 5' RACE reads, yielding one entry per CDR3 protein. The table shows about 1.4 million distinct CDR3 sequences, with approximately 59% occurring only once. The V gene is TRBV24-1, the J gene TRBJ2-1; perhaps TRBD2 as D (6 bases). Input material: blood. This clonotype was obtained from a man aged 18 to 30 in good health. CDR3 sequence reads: CATSDLNGGPYNEQFF. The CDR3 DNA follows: TGTGCCACCAGTGATCTGAACGGGGGACCCTACAATGAGCAGTTCTTC.